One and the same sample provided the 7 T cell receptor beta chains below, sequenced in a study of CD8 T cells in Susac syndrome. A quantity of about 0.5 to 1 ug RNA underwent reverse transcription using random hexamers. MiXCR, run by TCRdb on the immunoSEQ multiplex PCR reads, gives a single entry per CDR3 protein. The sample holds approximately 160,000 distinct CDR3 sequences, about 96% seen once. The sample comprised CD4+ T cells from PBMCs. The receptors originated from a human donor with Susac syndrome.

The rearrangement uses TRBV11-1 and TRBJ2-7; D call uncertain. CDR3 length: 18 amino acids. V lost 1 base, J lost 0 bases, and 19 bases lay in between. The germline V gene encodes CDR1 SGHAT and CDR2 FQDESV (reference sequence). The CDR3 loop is CASSLGGFRQTSSYEQYF. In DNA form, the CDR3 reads TGTGCCAGCAGCTTAGGGGGTTTTCGGCAGACGAGCTCCTACGAGCAGTACTTC.

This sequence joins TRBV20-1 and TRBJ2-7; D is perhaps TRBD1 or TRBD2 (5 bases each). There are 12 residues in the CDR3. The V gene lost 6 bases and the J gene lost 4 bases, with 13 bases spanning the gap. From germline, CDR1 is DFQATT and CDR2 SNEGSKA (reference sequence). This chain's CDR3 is CSAAGAQYEQYF. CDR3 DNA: TGCAGTGCGGCCGGGGCCCAGTACGAGCAGTACTTC.

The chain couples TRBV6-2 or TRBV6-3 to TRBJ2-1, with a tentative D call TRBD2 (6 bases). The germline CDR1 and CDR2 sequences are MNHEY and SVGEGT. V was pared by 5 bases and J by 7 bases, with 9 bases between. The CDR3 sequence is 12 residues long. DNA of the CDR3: TGTGCCAGCAGTAACGGGGGTAATGAGCAGTTCTTC. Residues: CASSNGGNEQFF.

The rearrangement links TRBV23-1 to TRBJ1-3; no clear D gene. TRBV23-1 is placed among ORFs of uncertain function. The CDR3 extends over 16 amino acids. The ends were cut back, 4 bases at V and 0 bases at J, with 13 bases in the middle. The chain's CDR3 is CASSPPGSSSGNTIYF. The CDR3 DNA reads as TGCGCCAGCAGTCCCCCGGGCAGCTCCTCTGGAAACACCATATATTTT.

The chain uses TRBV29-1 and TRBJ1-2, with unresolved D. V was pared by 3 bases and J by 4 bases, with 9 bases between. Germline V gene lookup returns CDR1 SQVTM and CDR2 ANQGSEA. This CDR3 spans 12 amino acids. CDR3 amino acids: CSVDWAPYGYTF. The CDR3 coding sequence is TGCAGCGTTGATTGGGCACCCTATGGCTACACCTTC.

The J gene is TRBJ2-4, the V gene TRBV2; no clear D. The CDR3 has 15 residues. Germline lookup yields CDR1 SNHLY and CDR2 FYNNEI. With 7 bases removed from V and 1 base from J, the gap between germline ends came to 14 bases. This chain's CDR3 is CASTDSMEAKNIQYF. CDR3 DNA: TGTGCCAGCACTGACTCCATGGAGGCCAAAAACATTCAGTACTTC.

The CDR3 here is CATSLGQGGTDTQYF. CDR3 DNA sequence: TGTGCCACCAGCTTGGGACAGGGAGGCACAGATACGCAGTATTTT. The J gene is TRBJ2-3, the V gene TRBV15, with TRBD1 matching over 9 bases. The CDR3 consists of 15 residues. The germline gives CDR1 LNHNV, CDR2 YYDKDF (reference sequence). The V segment lost 5 bases and the J segment 1 base; nucleotides outside the gene matches: 4.